The 10 T cell receptor beta chains in this list originate from one sample, sequenced in a study of cytomegalovirus exposure and HLA in healthy donors. Amplification used 60 Vbeta primers and 13 Jbeta primers. TCRdb keeps only in-frame clones here, not all; method: immunoSEQ multiplex PCR. The repertoire consists of 150,000 to 200,000 clones, with about 79% occurring once and the leading ten covering about 1.6%. Sequenced input: PBMCs. The receptors were sampled from a man between 18 and 35 years old in good health and CMV-seronegative.

This chain joins TRBV6-1 and TRBJ2-7; 8 positions agree with TRBD2. Germline lookup yields CDR1 MNHNS and CDR2 SASEGT. There are 17 residues in the CDR3. V was pared by 1 base and J by 4 bases, with 12 bases of the junction left unmatched. The DNA of the CDR3 is TGTGCCAGCAGTGAAGTAGGAACTAGCGGATTTCTTTACGAGCAGTACTTC. It codes for CASSEVGTSGFLYEQYF.

V usage is TRBV30 and J usage is TRBJ1-5; D is perhaps TRBD1 (5 bases). Germline V gene lookup returns CDR1 GTSNPN and CDR2 SVGIG (reference sequence). The CDR3 extends over 23 amino acids. V lost 7 bases and J lost 0, with 40 bases in between. The CDR3 nucleotides are TGTGCCTTGAACTCAACCGGCCCGCAGGCTCCCCCGCTACGGGACTATAGCAATCAGCCCCAGCATTTT. It specifies CALNSTGPQAPPLRDYSNQPQHF.

DNA for the CDR3: TGTGCCAGCAGCAAGGCGGGGGGTTGGACCGGGGAGCTGTTTTTT. This sequence encodes CASSKAGGWTGELFF. The genes are TRBV14 and TRBJ2-2; 8 positions match TRBD2. Germline trimming cut 5 bases from V and 5 bases from J; bases unmatched to any gene: 7. This CDR3 region has 15 residues. CDR1 is SGHDN and CDR2 is FVKESK in the germline V gene.

This chain uses TRBV29-1 with TRBJ1-3; D remains unclear. The germline CDR1 and CDR2 sequences are SQVTM and ANQGSEA. The CDR3 is 13 amino acids. V lost 8 bases and J 1 base, leaving 12 bases between the germline ends. CDR3 nucleotides: TGCAGCCCTCTGGAGCAGTCTGGAAACACCATATATTTT. Translated, it gives CSPLEQSGNTIYF.

The chain uses TRBV4-1 and TRBJ1-2; maybe TRBD1 (6 bases). This CDR3 is built from 14 residues. Trimming stripped 1 base from V and 3 bases from J, with 9 bases between. The germline gives CDR1 MGHRA, CDR2 YSYEKL. CDR3 sequence (DNA): TGCGCCAGCAGCCAAGTCAGGGGAGACTATGGCTACACCTTC. It specifies CASSQVRGDYGYTF.

The chain combines TRBV7-9 with TRBJ1-2; D is possibly TRBD1 (5 bases). The germline V and J ends were trimmed by 4 bases and 4 bases, with 16 bases remaining between them. The CDR3 totals 15 residues. Per the germline V gene, CDR1 is SEHNR and CDR2 is FQNEAQ (reference sequence). The CDR3 here is CASSSRGGTTYGYTF. The CDR3 region has the DNA TGTGCCAGCAGCTCCCGGGGAGGGACCACCTATGGCTACACCTTC.

V and J are TRBV7-6 and TRBJ2-2, with TRBD2 matching 7 bases. CDR3 size: 16 residues. V lost 1 base, J lost 7 bases, and 9 bases stayed unmatched. Germline V CDR1 and CDR2: SGHVS, FNYEAQ. In DNA, the CDR3 is TGTGCCAGCAGCTTAGGAACCGGGACTATGAACGGGGAGCTGTTTTTT. This translates into CASSLGTGTMNGELFF.

The chain has TRBV30 and TRBJ2-4; D is possibly TRBD1 (5 bases). Germline values: CDR1 GTSNPN, CDR2 SVGIG (reference sequence). Trimming pared 3 bases from V and 2 bases from J, leaving 14 bases between. CDR3 length equals 15 residues. The CDR3 DNA is TGTGCCTGGAGATATCAACAGGCCCCCAAAAACATTCAGTACTTC. Protein product: CAWRYQQAPKNIQYF.

The chain employs TRBV19 and TRBJ2-1; 8 positions match TRBD1. The germline V gene encodes CDR1 LNHDA and CDR2 SQIVND (reference sequence). V dropped 3 bases and J dropped 9; count of bases not matched to a gene: 10. This CDR3 contains 15 residues. CDR3 in DNA: TGTGCCAGTAGTATCTCCCTGGACAGGGTCGGTGAGCAGTTCTTC. Protein sequence: CASSISLDRVGEQFF.

In regard to this clone: The junction does not match germline at one end; this may be a read error. This sequence joins TRBV7-2 and TRBJ1-2; no clear D gene. This CDR3 contains 13 residues. Germline loops: CDR1 SGHTA, CDR2 FQGNSA. The CDR3 DNA reads TGTGCCAGCAGCTTGGCTAAGTGGCAGCCGGGAAGGTTC. This codes for CASSLAKWQPGRF.